The 23 T cell receptor beta chains presented below share a single source sample, sequenced in a study of blood T cell repertoires in COVID-19. Measured with immunoSEQ multiplex PCR; TCRdb has only the in-frame clones, and not every one. The table lists about 100,000 clones, 81% of them singletons. What was sequenced was peripheral blood. The receptors derive from a man aged 55 to 69 with acute or convalescent COVID-19.

The chain employs TRBV11-2 and TRBJ1-1; D gene uncertain. With 0 bases removed from V and 3 bases from J, the gap between germline ends came to 8 bases. Germline lookup yields CDR1 SGHAT and CDR2 FQNNGV. This CDR3 comprises 14 residues. Written as DNA, the CDR3 is TGTGCCAGCAGCTTAGATCCCAGATACACTGAAGCTTTCTTT. It specifies CASSLDPRYTEAFF.

The V and J genes are TRBV7-2 and TRBJ2-6; tentatively, D is TRBD1 (6 bases). The germline CDR1 and CDR2 sequences are SGHTA and FQGNSA. There are 18 residues in the CDR3. With 4 bases removed from V and 2 bases from J, the gap between germline ends came to 18 bases. The CDR3 DNA is TGTGCCAGCAGCTCGATCCCGGGACACCTTACTGGGGCCAACGTCCTGACTTTC. Its protein product is CASSSIPGHLTGANVLTF.

This rearrangement joins TRBV4-3 to TRBJ2-7; 13 bases match TRBD2. The CDR3 is 17 amino acids. V was clipped by 1 base and J by 5 bases; unmatched bases: 8. Germline CDR1 LGHNA, CDR2 YSLEER. CDR3 sequence (DNA): TGCGCCAGCAGCCAAGTCGGACTAGCGGGGGTAGGGAACGAGCAGTACTTC. Its protein product is CASSQVGLAGVGNEQYF.

This chain joins TRBV27 and TRBJ1-1, with 8 bases fitting TRBD1. The germline gives CDR1 MNHEY, CDR2 SMNVEV (reference sequence). The CDR3 contains 12 residues. V was clipped by 6 bases and J by 5 bases; unmatched bases: 2. The CDR3 sequence: CASRTGVTEAFF. CDR3 in DNA: TGTGCCAGCAGGACAGGGGTTACTGAAGCTTTCTTT.

The chain joins TRBV7-2 to TRBJ1-6; 7 nucleotides match TRBD1. Germline V gene data show CDR1 as SGHTA and CDR2 as FQGNSA. With V trimmed by 4 bases and J by 9 bases, 9 bases remained unmatched. The CDR3 is made up of 15 amino acids. The CDR3 DNA reads TGTGCCAGCAGCTCGAGACAGGGTGGAGGTTCACCCCTCCACTTT. Translated: CASSSRQGGGSPLHF.

The V and J genes are TRBV18 and TRBJ2-7; no reliable D call. This CDR3 comprises 14 residues. The germline gives CDR1 KGHSH, CDR2 LQKENI. Trimming removed 0 bases at V and 5 bases at J, with 11 bases between. The CDR3 bases are TGTGCCAGCTCACCACCGTGGGTCCGGGACGAGCAGTACTTC. It encodes CASSPPWVRDEQYF.

This chain joins TRBV4-3 and TRBJ1-2; D is unresolved. The CDR3 spans 15 residues. CDR1 and CDR2 (germline): LGHNA, YSLEER. Trimming left V 1 base short and J 1 base short, with 10 bases between. Here the CDR3 reads CASSQVLQDNYGYTF. CDR3 bases: TGCGCCAGCAGCCAAGTTTTGCAGGATAACTATGGCTACACCTTC.

The chain recombines TRBV6-1 with TRBJ2-7; maybe TRBD2 (6 bases). This CDR3 has 15 residues. V dropped 2 bases and J dropped 5 bases, with 16 bases sitting between them. Germline CDR1 and CDR2: MNHNS and SASEGT. In DNA form, the CDR3 reads TGTGCCAGCAGTGAACCCGGAGGGCATTCTAACGAGCAGTACTTC. Encoded protein: CASSEPGGHSNEQYF.

The rearrangement joins TRBV5-1 to TRBJ2-1; D is possibly TRBD2 (5 bases). The germline V gene has CDR1 SGHRS and CDR2 YFSETQ. This CDR3 is 15 amino acids long. V lost 4 bases, J lost 4 bases, and 15 bases lay in between. Here the CDR3 DNA reads TGCGCCAGCAGCGCCCTGGACGGGAAATACAATGAGCAGTTCTTC. This gives the protein CASSALDGKYNEQFF.

V and J are TRBV5-1 and TRBJ2-1; the match to TRBD2 covers 13 bases. V was clipped by 4 bases and J by 7 bases; unmatched bases: 5. CDR1 and CDR2 (germline): SGHRS, YFSETQ. This CDR3 is 15 amino acids long. The CDR3 sequence: CASSPPGLAGNEQFF. The CDR3 DNA reads as TGCGCCAGCAGCCCCCCGGGACTAGCGGGGAATGAGCAGTTCTTC. The full variable domain, rest sourced from reference TRBV5-1 and TRBJ2-1, is KAGVTQTPRYLIKTRGQQVTLSCSPISGHRSVSWYQQTPGQGLQFLFEYFSETQRNKGNFPGRFSGRQFSNSRSEMNVSTLELGDSALYLCASSPPGLAGNEQFFGPGTRLTVL.

This clone was seen a few times. The junction does not match germline at one end; this may be a read error. The chain has TRBV6-1 and TRBJ1-5, with TRBD1 matching over 7 bases. The length of the CDR3 is 14 residues. CDR1 and CDR2 (germline): MNHNS, SASEGT. The CDR3 loop reads CASREGTANQPQHF. The DNA of the CDR3 is TGTGCCAGCAGGGAAGGGACAGCAAATCAGCCCCAGCATTTT.

This chain connects TRBV7-8 to TRBJ2-5; D is unresolved. V was trimmed by 5 bases and J by 3 bases, leaving 4 bases between them. CDR1 is SGHVS, CDR2 FQNEAQ, per germline. The CDR3 is 11 residues long. In DNA, the CDR3 is TGTGCCAGCAGCGTTAAAGAGACCCAGTACTTC. It yields the protein CASSVKETQYF.

The chain couples TRBV24-1 to TRBJ1-5, with a tentative D call TRBD1 (5 bases). This CDR3 is built from 14 residues. CDR1 KGHDR and CDR2 SFDVKD come from the germline V gene. Between the trimmed V and J ends, which lost 7 bases and 4 bases, there was a span of 13 bases. The CDR3 nucleotides read TGTGCCACCAGGGAGACAGACACGAATCAGCCCCAGCATTTT. Protein: CATRETDTNQPQHF.

The chain combines TRBV12-1 with TRBJ2-5; the D call of TRBD2 is as the table states it, not checked on the DNA. TRBV12-1 is a known pseudogene. The CDR3 extends over 15 amino acids. CDR3: CASSNGTSDQETQYF. The CDR3, as DNA: TGTGCCAGCAGCAACGGGACTAGCGACCAAGAGACCCAGTACTTC.

V and J are TRBV4-2 and TRBJ2-3, with 12 bases identical to TRBD2. V lost 4 bases, J lost 4 bases, and 9 bases stayed unmatched. The V gene's germline CDR1 is LGHNA and CDR2 YNFKEQ. The CDR3 is made up of 17 amino acids. CDR3 sequence reads: CASSPRTSGRWADTQYF. The CDR3 DNA is TGTGCCAGCAGCCCCAGAACTAGCGGGAGGTGGGCAGATACGCAGTATTTT.

The gene calls are TRBV6-4 and TRBJ2-1, with 10 bases that match TRBD2. CDR1 MRHNA and CDR2 SNTAGT come from the germline V gene. The V segment lost 6 bases and the J segment 1 base; nucleotides outside the gene matches: 6. The CDR3 totals 16 residues. CDR3 in DNA: TGTGCCAGCAGCCCTAGCGGGGGTGAGTCCTACAATGAGCAGTTCTTC. Translation: CASSPSGGESYNEQFF.

The V gene is TRBV2, the J gene TRBJ2-7; 9 nucleotides match TRBD1. The V gene end was trimmed by 6 bases and the J gene end by 0 bases; junction bases not matched to a gene: 6. CDR3 size: 15 residues. CDR1 and CDR2 from the germline V gene are SNHLY and FYNNEI. The CDR3 region is CASRGGTGSSYEQYF. The DNA of the CDR3 is TGTGCCAGCAGGGGCGGGACAGGGAGCTCCTACGAGCAGTACTTC.

V and J are TRBV18 and TRBJ1-3, with 7 bases that match TRBD1. V shed 1 base, J shed 1 base, and the junction held 16 bases outside the gene matches. The CDR3 contains 20 residues. The germline V gene has CDR1 KGHSH and CDR2 LQKENI. CDR3 sequence (DNA): TGTGCCAGCTCACCACTTCCCCCGATGGGGACAGTCGGATCTGGAAACACCATATATTTT. Protein sequence: CASSPLPPMGTVGSGNTIYF.

The chain is built from TRBV6-6 and TRBJ1-4; a possible D gene is TRBD1 (6 bases). There are 14 residues in the CDR3. V lost 7 bases to trimming and J lost 4 bases, with 13 bases between them. Germline V gene sequence: CDR1 MNHNY, CDR2 SVGAGI (reference sequence). The CDR3 DNA sequence: TGTGCCAGCACTGGACAGCCCCATAATGAAAAACTGTTTTTT. Residues: CASTGQPHNEKLFF.

The rearrangement links TRBV9 to TRBJ2-3, with TRBD2 matching 8 bases. The CDR3 consists of 15 residues. Germline values: CDR1 SGDLS, CDR2 YYNGEE. Losses at the gene ends were 0 bases for V and 4 bases for J; bases not matched to a gene: 4. This CDR3 is CASSVDGGAPDTQYF. As DNA, the CDR3 is TGTGCCAGCAGCGTAGACGGGGGGGCTCCAGATACGCAGTATTTT.

The table lists this clone with a few counts. V usage is TRBV2 and J usage is TRBJ1-5; perhaps TRBD1 as D (6 bases). The CDR3 is 16 residues long. Germline values: CDR1 SNHLY, CDR2 FYNNEI. Trimming cost V 0 bases and J 1 base, with 10 bases left between them. The CDR3 loop is CASSEAGGPSNQPQHF. CDR3 nucleotides: TGTGCCAGCAGTGAAGCGGGGGGGCCCAGCAATCAGCCCCAGCATTTT.

This clone was recorded only once. The V gene is TRBV7-2, the J gene TRBJ2-1; D not certain. Trimming removed 0 bases from V and 5 bases from J, with 14 bases in between. Germline CDR1 SGHTA, CDR2 FQGNSA. There are 16 residues in the CDR3. The DNA for the CDR3 is TGTGCCAGCAGCTTAGCGGTTAGTGTCTTTCACAATGAGCAGTTCTTC. The encoded protein is CASSLAVSVFHNEQFF.

This chain joins TRBV24-1 and TRBJ2-3; 8 bases map to TRBD2. Germline V gives CDR1 KGHDR, CDR2 SFDVKD. This CDR3 is 17 amino acids long. Unmatched junction bases numbered 7, after V lost 1 base and J lost 2 bases. CDR3 nucleotides: TGTGCCACCAGTGATTTCGCGGGAGGCACACACACAGATACGCAGTATTTT. It translates to CATSDFAGGTHTDTQYF.